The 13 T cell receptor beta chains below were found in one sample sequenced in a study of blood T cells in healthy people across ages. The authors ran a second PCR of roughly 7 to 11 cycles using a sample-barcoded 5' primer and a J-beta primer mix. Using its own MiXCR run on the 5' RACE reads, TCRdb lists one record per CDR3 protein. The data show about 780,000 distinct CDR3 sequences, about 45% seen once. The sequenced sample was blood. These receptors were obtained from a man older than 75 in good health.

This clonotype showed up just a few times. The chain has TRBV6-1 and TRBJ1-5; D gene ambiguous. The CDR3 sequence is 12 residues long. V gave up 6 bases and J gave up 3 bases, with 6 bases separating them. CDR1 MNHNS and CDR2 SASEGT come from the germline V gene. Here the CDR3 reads CASSQNNQPQHF. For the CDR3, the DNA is TGTGCCAGCAGCCAGAACAATCAGCCCCAGCATTTT.

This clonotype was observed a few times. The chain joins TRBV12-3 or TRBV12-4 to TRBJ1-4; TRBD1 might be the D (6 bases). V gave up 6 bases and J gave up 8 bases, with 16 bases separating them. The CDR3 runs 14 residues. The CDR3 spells CASRWTVMGEKLFF. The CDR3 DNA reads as TGTGCCAGCAGGTGGACAGTTATGGGCGAAAAACTGTTTTTT.

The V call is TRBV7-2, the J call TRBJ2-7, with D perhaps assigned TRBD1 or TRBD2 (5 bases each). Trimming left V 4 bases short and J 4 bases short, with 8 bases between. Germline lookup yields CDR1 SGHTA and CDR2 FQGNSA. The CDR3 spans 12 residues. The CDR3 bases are TGTGCCAGCAGCTCCAGGGAGTACGAGCAGTACTTC. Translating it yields CASSSREYEQYF.

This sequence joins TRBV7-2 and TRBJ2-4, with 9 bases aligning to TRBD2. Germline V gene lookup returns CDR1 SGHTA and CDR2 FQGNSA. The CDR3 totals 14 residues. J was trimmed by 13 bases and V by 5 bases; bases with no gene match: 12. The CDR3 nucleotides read TGTGCCAGCAGCGCGACTAGCGGCGGCTGGGAGCAGTACTTC. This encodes CASSATSGGWEQYF.

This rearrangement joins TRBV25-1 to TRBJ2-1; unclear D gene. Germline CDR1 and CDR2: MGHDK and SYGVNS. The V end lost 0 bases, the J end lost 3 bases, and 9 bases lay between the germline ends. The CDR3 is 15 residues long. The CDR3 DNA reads TGTGCCAGCAGTGAATATAGACAAGACTACAATGAGCAGTTCTTC. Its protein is CASSEYRQDYNEQFF.

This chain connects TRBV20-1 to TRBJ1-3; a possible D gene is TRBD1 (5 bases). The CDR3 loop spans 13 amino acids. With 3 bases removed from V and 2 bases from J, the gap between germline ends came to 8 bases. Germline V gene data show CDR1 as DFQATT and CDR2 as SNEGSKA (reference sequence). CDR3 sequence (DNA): TGCAGTGCTAGCCCAGGGACTGGAAACACCATATATTTT. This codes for CSASPGTGNTIYF.

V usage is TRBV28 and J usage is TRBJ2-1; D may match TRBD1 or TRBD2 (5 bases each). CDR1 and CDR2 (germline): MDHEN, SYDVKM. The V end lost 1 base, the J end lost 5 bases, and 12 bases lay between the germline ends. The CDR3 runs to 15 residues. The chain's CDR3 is CASSLFGGSDNEQFF. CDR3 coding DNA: TGTGCCAGCAGTTTATTTGGGGGTTCGGACAATGAGCAGTTCTTC.

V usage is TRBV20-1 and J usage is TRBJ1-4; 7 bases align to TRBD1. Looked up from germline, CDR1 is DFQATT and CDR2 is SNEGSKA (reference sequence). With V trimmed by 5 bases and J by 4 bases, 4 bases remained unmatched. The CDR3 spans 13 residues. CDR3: CSAQGGSNEKLFF. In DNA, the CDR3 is TGCAGTGCTCAGGGGGGTAGTAATGAAAAACTGTTTTTT.

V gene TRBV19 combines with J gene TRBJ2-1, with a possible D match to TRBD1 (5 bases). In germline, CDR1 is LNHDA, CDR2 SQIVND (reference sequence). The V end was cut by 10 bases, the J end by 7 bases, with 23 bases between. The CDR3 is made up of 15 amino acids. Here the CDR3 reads CAISQGPLGMNEQFF. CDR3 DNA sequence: TGTGCCATTAGCCAGGGCCCTTTGGGTATGAATGAGCAGTTCTTC.

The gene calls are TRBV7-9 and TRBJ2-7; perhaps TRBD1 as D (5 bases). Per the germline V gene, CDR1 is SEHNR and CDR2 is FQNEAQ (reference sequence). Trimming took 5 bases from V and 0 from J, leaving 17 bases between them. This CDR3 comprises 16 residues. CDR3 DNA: TGTGCCAGCAGCCTCAGCATGGGGCAGGCCTCCTACGAGCAGTACTTC. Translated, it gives CASSLSMGQASYEQYF.

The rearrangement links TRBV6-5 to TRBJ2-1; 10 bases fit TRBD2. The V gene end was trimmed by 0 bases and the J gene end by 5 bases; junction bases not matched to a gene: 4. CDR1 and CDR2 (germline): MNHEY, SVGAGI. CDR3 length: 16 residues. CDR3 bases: TGTGCCAGCAGTTACTCGATACTAGCGGGGAACAATGAGCAGTTCTTC. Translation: CASSYSILAGNNEQFF.

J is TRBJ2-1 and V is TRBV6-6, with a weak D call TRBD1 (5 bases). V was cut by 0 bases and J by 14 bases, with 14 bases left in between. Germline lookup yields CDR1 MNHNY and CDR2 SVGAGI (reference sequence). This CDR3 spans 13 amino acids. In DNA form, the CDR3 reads TGTGCCAGCAGTTACTCGAAAAGGGGTATTGAGTTCTTC. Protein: CASSYSKRGIEFF.

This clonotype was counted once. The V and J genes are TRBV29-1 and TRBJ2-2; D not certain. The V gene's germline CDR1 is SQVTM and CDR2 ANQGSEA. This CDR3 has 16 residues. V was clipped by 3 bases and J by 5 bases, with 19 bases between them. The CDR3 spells CSVEGGPQSVTGELFF. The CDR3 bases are TGCAGCGTTGAGGGCGGTCCCCAGAGTGTTACCGGGGAGCTGTTTTTT.